The following is a T cell receptor beta chain sequence with its context. No antigen is known for it. The sample is drawn from a study of CD8 T cells in ankylosing spondylitis. TCRdb reanalysed the 5' RACE reads using MiXCR and keeps one entry per CDR3 protein. The data hold 800,000 to 900,000 distinct CDR3 sequences, with about 11% observed a single time. CDR3 length: 15 amino acids. Germline CDR1 is SGHNT and CDR2 is YYREEE (reference sequence). V lost 4 bases to trimming and J lost 3 bases, with 15 bases between them. Overall study results and limits: Matched ankylosing spondylitis synovial fluid reportedly showed significant enrichment of disease-linked clones. Made up of roughly 8 highly homologous variants, a TCR beta motif appeared characteristic of ankylosing spondylitis blood.

The V call is TRBV5-4, the J call TRBJ2-3, with D perhaps TRBD1 or TRBD2 (6 bases each). The specimen was blood, either unsorted or a sorted T cell fraction (not recorded which). This receptor was taken from a male donor with ankylosing spondylitis. The CDR3 spells CASSLVTGATDTQYF. The CDR3 coding sequence is TGTGCCAGCAGCCTGGTAACGGGGGCGACAGATACGCAGTATTTT.